A selection of T cell receptor beta chains follows, all from one sample in a study of T-cell reconstitution after alpha-beta-depleted transplantation in children. TCRdb ran MiXCR on the PCR reads and lists one entry per CDR3 protein. In the table there are 800,000 to 1,000,000 distinct CDR3 sequences, about 29% of which are singletons. Sample: PBMCs, mostly from graft donor cells, taken 360 days after TCRalphabeta/CD19-depleted stem cell transplant. The receptors shown here come from a boy under two years old who had a stem cell transplant for SCID, so the T cells may come from the graft donor. Both conserved end residues are part of each CDR3. A D gene is named only where the DNA matches it firmly. Size is stated for part of the rows, as once, few or many counts, or as a class when the clone is expanded.

d_call: TRBD1; v_call: TRBV12-3/TRBV12-4; j_call: TRBJ2-3; clone_size: NA; cdr3_nt: TGTGCCAGCACGGGGACAGGCCTCACAGATACGCAGTATTTT; cdr3_aa: CASTGTGLTDTQYF
d_call: TRBD2; v_call: TRBV27; j_call: TRBJ2-7; clone_size: many; cdr3_nt: TGTGCCAGCAGTCCCCTCGCGGTAGCGGGGGTATACGAGCAGTACTTC; cdr3_aa: CASSPLAVAGVYEQYF
d_call: TRBD2; v_call: TRBV27; j_call: TRBJ2-2; clone_size: NA; cdr3_nt: TGTGCCAGCAGACGTACCGGGACTACTTTTAACACCGGGGAGCTGTTTTTT; cdr3_aa: CASRRTGTTFNTGELFF
d_call: NA; v_call: TRBV29-1; j_call: TRBJ1-2; clone_size: NA; cdr3_nt: TGCAGCGTTGACTTGGGGATCGGCTATGGCTACACCTTC; cdr3_aa: CSVDLGIGYGYTF
d_call: NA; v_call: TRBV7-3; j_call: TRBJ2-2; clone_size: few; cdr3_nt: TGTGCCAGCAGCTTAATCGGGTCTGGAACCGGGGAGCTGTTTTTT; cdr3_aa: CASSLIGSGTGELFF
d_call: NA; v_call: TRBV28; j_call: TRBJ2-1; clone_size: NA; cdr3_nt: TGTGCCAGCAGTTTAAGCAGGGGGGTGGGTAATGAGCAGTTCTTC; cdr3_aa: CASSLSRGVGNEQFF
d_call: NA; v_call: TRBV4-3; j_call: TRBJ2-7; clone_size: few; cdr3_nt: TGCGCCAGCAGCCAAGATCGGGGGACCCCCTACGAGCAGTACTTC; cdr3_aa: CASSQDRGTPYEQYF
d_call: NA; v_call: TRBV4-1; j_call: TRBJ1-4; clone_size: few; cdr3_nt: TGCGCCAGCAGCCACACAGGGTTGGGGGAAAAACTGTTTTTT; cdr3_aa: CASSHTGLGEKLFF
d_call: NA; v_call: TRBV29-1; j_call: TRBJ2-2; clone_size: NA; cdr3_nt: TGCAGCGTTGTCAAAGCCGGCACCGGGGAGCTGTTTTTT; cdr3_aa: CSVVKAGTGELFF
d_call: NA; v_call: TRBV15; j_call: TRBJ2-7; clone_size: NA; cdr3_nt: TGTGCCACCAGCAAACCCCGGGACTCTATCATAAACGAGCAGTACTTC; cdr3_aa: CATSKPRDSIINEQYF
d_call: NA; v_call: TRBV20-1; j_call: TRBJ2-1; clone_size: few; cdr3_nt: TGCAGTGCTATCGAACGTTTAATAGGTAATGAGCAGTTCTTC; cdr3_aa: CSAIERLIGNEQFF
d_call: TRBD1; v_call: TRBV6-1; j_call: TRBJ1-5; clone_size: NA; cdr3_nt: TGTGCCAGCAAGGGGGGACAGGCCAATCAGCCCCAGCATTTT; cdr3_aa: CASKGGQANQPQHF
d_call: TRBD1; v_call: TRBV5-6; j_call: TRBJ2-1; clone_size: NA; cdr3_nt: TGTGCCAGCAGTTACGACAGGGGGCCGCCCTACAATGAGCAGTTCTTC; cdr3_aa: CASSYDRGPPYNEQFF
d_call: TRBD2; v_call: TRBV12-3/TRBV12-4; j_call: TRBJ2-7; clone_size: few; cdr3_nt: TGTGCCAGCAGTTTAAGCGGGGCTCTCTCCTACGAGCAGTACTTC; cdr3_aa: CASSLSGALSYEQYF
d_call: NA; v_call: TRBV5-1; j_call: TRBJ2-5; clone_size: few; cdr3_nt: TGCGCCAGCAGCATAGATCGACAGACCGATTTCCAAGAGACCCAGTACTTC; cdr3_aa: CASSIDRQTDFQETQYF
d_call: NA; v_call: TRBV12-3/TRBV12-4; j_call: TRBJ1-6; clone_size: NA; cdr3_nt: TGTGCCAGCAGTTTAGGGCCCATACAATCACCCCTCCACTTT; cdr3_aa: CASSLGPIQSPLHF
d_call: TRBD1; v_call: TRBV20-1; j_call: TRBJ2-1; clone_size: once; cdr3_nt: TGCAGTGCCGAAGGGACAGGCTCATCGATCGGCAATGAGCAGTTCTTC; cdr3_aa: CSAEGTGSSIGNEQFF
d_call: TRBD1; v_call: TRBV20-1; j_call: TRBJ1-4; clone_size: few; cdr3_nt: TGCAGTGCTAGAGAGGGGGGGACAGGAAGCGAAAAACTGTTTTTT; cdr3_aa: CSAREGGTGSEKLFF
d_call: NA; v_call: TRBV5-6; j_call: TRBJ2-7; clone_size: NA; cdr3_nt: TGTGCCAGCAGCTTGGTTGACAGTGAGTCCTACGAGCAGTACTTC; cdr3_aa: CASSLVDSESYEQYF
d_call: TRBD1; v_call: TRBV6-1; j_call: TRBJ2-7; clone_size: few; cdr3_nt: TGTGCCAGCAGTGTTTACCGATCGGACAGGTCGACGAGCTCCTACGAGCAGTACTTC; cdr3_aa: CASSVYRSDRSTSSYEQYF
d_call: TRBD1; v_call: TRBV9; j_call: TRBJ2-5; clone_size: few; cdr3_nt: TGTGCCAGCAGCCCGCGGACCGGGACAGGGGAGACCCAGTACTTC; cdr3_aa: CASSPRTGTGETQYF
d_call: TRBD1; v_call: TRBV7-2; j_call: TRBJ1-3; clone_size: few; cdr3_nt: TGTGCCAGCAGCTTAGACGCCAGGGGGACCTCTGGAAACACCATATATTTT; cdr3_aa: CASSLDARGTSGNTIYF
d_call: NA; v_call: TRBV9; j_call: TRBJ2-7; clone_size: few; cdr3_nt: TGTGCCAGCAGCGTAGGTGAACTCTACGAGCAGTACTTC; cdr3_aa: CASSVGELYEQYF
d_call: TRBD2; v_call: TRBV11-2; j_call: TRBJ2-1; clone_size: NA; cdr3_nt: TGTGCCAGCAGCTTAGAACTAGCGGACAATGAGCAGTTCTTC; cdr3_aa: CASSLELADNEQFF
d_call: NA; v_call: TRBV5-1; j_call: TRBJ2-7; clone_size: few; cdr3_nt: TGCGCCAGCAGCTTGGAAGGTCCGGGGGACGAGCAGTACTTC; cdr3_aa: CASSLEGPGDEQYF
d_call: NA; v_call: TRBV20-1; j_call: TRBJ2-6; clone_size: NA; cdr3_nt: TGCAGTGCTAGAGAGAGCTCTGGGGCCAACGTCCTGACTTTC; cdr3_aa: CSARESSGANVLTF
d_call: NA; v_call: TRBV4-1; j_call: TRBJ1-1; clone_size: once; cdr3_nt: TGCGCCAGCAGCCAAGTCGGGACCGGTGCCACTGAAGCTTTCTTT; cdr3_aa: CASSQVGTGATEAFF
d_call: TRBD1; v_call: TRBV10-3; j_call: TRBJ2-1; clone_size: NA; cdr3_nt: TGTGCCATCAGTGAGGACAGGGGAGCCTACAATGAGCAGTTCTTC; cdr3_aa: CAISEDRGAYNEQFF
d_call: NA; v_call: TRBV9; j_call: TRBJ2-3; clone_size: few; cdr3_nt: TGTGCCAGCAGCATTCTGGGGGCCGCCACAGATACGCAGTATTTT; cdr3_aa: CASSILGAATDTQYF
d_call: TRBD1; v_call: TRBV5-4; j_call: TRBJ1-1; clone_size: NA; cdr3_nt: TGTGCCAGCAGCTCACCGGGACAGGGGGCGCCGGGCACTGAAGCTTTCTTT; cdr3_aa: CASSSPGQGAPGTEAFF
d_call: NA; v_call: TRBV20-1; j_call: TRBJ2-5; clone_size: NA; cdr3_nt: TGCAGCGTCGGGCCGTCCGGGCAAGAGACCCAGTACTTC; cdr3_aa: CSVGPSGQETQYF
d_call: NA; v_call: TRBV27; j_call: TRBJ1-5; clone_size: few; cdr3_nt: TGTGCCAGCCCCGACCGATTCCGAGGGGGTAGCAATCAGCCCCAGCATTTT; cdr3_aa: CASPDRFRGGSNQPQHF
d_call: NA; v_call: TRBV5-5; j_call: TRBJ2-3; clone_size: NA; cdr3_nt: TGTGCCAGCAGCTTGAGAGGAGGGGACGTTAGCACAGATACGCAGTATTTT; cdr3_aa: CASSLRGGDVSTDTQYF
d_call: TRBD1; v_call: TRBV5-1; j_call: TRBJ1-6; clone_size: many; cdr3_nt: TGCGCCAGCAGCCGAGGGACAGGGATCATGTCACCCCTCCACTTT; cdr3_aa: CASSRGTGIMSPLHF
d_call: NA; v_call: TRBV6-2/TRBV6-3; j_call: TRBJ1-6; clone_size: NA; cdr3_nt: TGTGCCAGCAGTTACGTAAGAGGACGGGATTCACCCCTCCACTTT; cdr3_aa: CASSYVRGRDSPLHF
d_call: NA; v_call: TRBV5-1; j_call: TRBJ1-5; clone_size: few; cdr3_nt: TGCGCCAGCAGCTTGGGGCCTTGTCAGCCCCAGCATTTT; cdr3_aa: CASSLGPCQPQHF
d_call: NA; v_call: TRBV20-1; j_call: TRBJ2-5; clone_size: NA; cdr3_nt: TGCAGTGCTCCCCAGGACTTAGTCGCTATCCCGTACTTC; cdr3_aa: CSAPQDLVAIPYF
d_call: NA; v_call: TRBV7-6; j_call: TRBJ2-1; clone_size: NA; cdr3_nt: TGTGCCAGCAGCCTCCAACGAGTCGGGGAGCAGTTCTTC; cdr3_aa: CASSLQRVGEQFF
d_call: NA; v_call: TRBV5-6; j_call: TRBJ2-2; clone_size: few; cdr3_nt: TGTGCCAGCAGCTTAAGACAGGAGGCTGCCGGGGAGCTGTTTTTT; cdr3_aa: CASSLRQEAAGELFF
d_call: TRBD1; v_call: TRBV29-1; j_call: TRBJ2-7; clone_size: few; cdr3_nt: TGCAGCGTGGACTCGGGACAGGGCTACGAGCAGTACTTC; cdr3_aa: CSVDSGQGYEQYF
d_call: TRBD2; v_call: TRBV7-9; j_call: TRBJ2-1; clone_size: few; cdr3_nt: TGTGCCAGCAGCCAAGGACTAGCGGTACTTGAGCAGTTCTTC; cdr3_aa: CASSQGLAVLEQFF
d_call: TRBD2; v_call: TRBV20-1; j_call: TRBJ2-7; clone_size: NA; cdr3_nt: TGCAGTGCTAGGGACGAGACTAGCGGGGCCTACGAGCAGTACTTC; cdr3_aa: CSARDETSGAYEQYF
d_call: NA; v_call: TRBV7-9; j_call: TRBJ2-1; clone_size: few; cdr3_nt: TGTGCCAGCAGCGGAGGGGGATATTACAATGAGCAGTTCTTC; cdr3_aa: CASSGGGYYNEQFF
d_call: NA; v_call: TRBV25-1; j_call: TRBJ2-5; clone_size: few; cdr3_nt: TGTGCCAGCAGTCCGGGATTTATAAAGGGGGAGACCCAGTACTTC; cdr3_aa: CASSPGFIKGETQYF
d_call: TRBD2; v_call: TRBV20-1; j_call: TRBJ2-7; clone_size: NA; cdr3_nt: TGCAGTGCAGGGGACTACCTTAACGAGCAGTACTTC; cdr3_aa: CSAGDYLNEQYF
d_call: NA; v_call: TRBV18; j_call: TRBJ2-1; clone_size: NA; cdr3_nt: TGTGCCAGCTCACCACTCTGGGGTGGTGGCAATGAGCAGTTCTTC; cdr3_aa: CASSPLWGGGNEQFF
d_call: TRBD1; v_call: TRBV10-2; j_call: TRBJ2-1; clone_size: NA; cdr3_nt: TGCGCCAGCAGACCGGGACAGGGGGTTGCCAATGAGCAGTTCTTC; cdr3_aa: CASRPGQGVANEQFF
d_call: TRBD2; v_call: TRBV28; j_call: TRBJ2-5; clone_size: few; cdr3_nt: TGTGCCAGCAGTTTACCGGGAGAATGGCGGGGGGGCTTAGAGACCCAGTACTTC; cdr3_aa: CASSLPGEWRGGLETQYF
d_call: NA; v_call: TRBV11-3; j_call: TRBJ1-5; clone_size: NA; cdr3_nt: TGTGCGTCCCGACTCTACCGTCCGGGTGTGAGCAATCAGCCCCAGCATTTT; cdr3_aa: CASRLYRPGVSNQPQHF
d_call: NA; v_call: TRBV20-1; j_call: TRBJ1-5; clone_size: NA; cdr3_nt: TGCAGTGCTAGAATCGGGGGGGATCAGCCCCAGCATTTT; cdr3_aa: CSARIGGDQPQHF
d_call: NA; v_call: TRBV25-1; j_call: TRBJ2-1; clone_size: NA; cdr3_nt: TGTGCCAGCAGGGCACCTCTAGGCAATGAGCAGTTCTTC; cdr3_aa: CASRAPLGNEQFF
d_call: TRBD2; v_call: TRBV6-1; j_call: TRBJ2-3; clone_size: NA; cdr3_nt: TGTGCCAGCAGCGGACTAGCTCTTAGCACAGATACGCAGTATTTT; cdr3_aa: CASSGLALSTDTQYF
d_call: NA; v_call: TRBV6-5; j_call: TRBJ1-1; clone_size: few; cdr3_nt: TGTGCCAGCAGTAACCTAGGGGCGGTAGGCACTGAAGCTTTCTTT; cdr3_aa: CASSNLGAVGTEAFF
d_call: NA; v_call: TRBV12-3/TRBV12-4; j_call: TRBJ2-7; clone_size: few; cdr3_nt: TGTGCCAGCAGTTTAGCGTTTACCTACGAGCAGTACTTC; cdr3_aa: CASSLAFTYEQYF
d_call: TRBD1; v_call: TRBV4-1; j_call: TRBJ2-1; clone_size: NA; cdr3_nt: TGCGCCAGCAGATTCACAGGGGGCGCTTTCGATGAGCAGTTCTTC; cdr3_aa: CASRFTGGAFDEQFF